These 30 T cell receptor beta chains originate from one sample sequenced in a study of blood T cell repertoires in COVID-19 (dated by TCRdb to the early 2020s). Library prep was done by the immunoSEQ multiplex PCR assay. TCRdb provides this immuneACCESS table in a form limited to in-frame rearrangements. Some clones are lacking; in checked studies, under half of them reflect an unresolved V gene, and why the rest are absent is not known. The sample table shows 200,000 to 300,000 clones, and roughly 86% are seen once. The ten largest clones represent about 1.7% of the sample. The specimen was peripheral blood. The receptors were sampled from an older woman who had recovered from COVID-19.

In this sample, this clone turned up many times. The V and J genes are TRBV28 and TRBJ1-5; D gene ambiguous. Germline CDR1 is MDHEN and CDR2 is SYDVKM. Trimming shortened V by 7 bases and J by 2 bases, and 6 bases separated the two germline ends. The length of the CDR3 is 12 residues. This chain's CDR3 is CASTLGNQPQHF. In DNA form, the CDR3 reads TGTGCCAGCACCCTTGGCAATCAGCCCCAGCATTTT. Looking up the rest from reference TRBV28 and TRBJ1-5 gives the full variable domain: DVKVTQSSRYLVKRTGEKVFLECVQDMDHENMFWYRQDPGLGLRLIYFSYDVKMKEKGDIPEGYSVSREKKERFSLILESASTNQTSMYLCASTLGNQPQHFGDGTRLSIL.

The V and J genes are TRBV4-1 and TRBJ1-1; D is unclear. Germline-derived CDR1 and CDR2 are MGHRA and YSYEKL. V was shortened by 1 base and J by 4 bases, with 7 bases between the two germline ends. The CDR3 is made up of 13 amino acids. This CDR3 is CASSQVTGTEAFF. CDR3 nucleotides: TGCGCCAGCAGCCAAGTGACGGGCACTGAAGCTTTCTTT.

This sequence joins TRBV27 and TRBJ1-3; 8 positions match TRBD1. The CDR3 is made up of 14 amino acids. With V trimmed by 4 bases and J by 5 bases, 4 bases remained unmatched. In germline, CDR1 is MNHEY, CDR2 SMNVEV (reference sequence). CDR3 nucleotides: TGTGCCAGCAGTTCGACAGGGGAAAGAAACACCATATATTTT. It specifies CASSSTGERNTIYF.

The CDR3 sequence: CASSTDRGSYNEQFF. CDR3 bases: TGTGCCAGCAGCACCGACAGGGGCTCCTACAATGAGCAGTTCTTC. The chain recombines TRBV11-2 with TRBJ2-1; TRBD1 agrees at 8 bases. The V gene end was trimmed by 5 bases and the J gene end by 0 bases; junction bases not matched to a gene: 3. CDR3 length: 15 amino acids. From germline, CDR1 is SGHAT and CDR2 FQNNGV.

The V gene is TRBV2, the J gene TRBJ1-6; unclear D gene. The germline V gene encodes CDR1 SNHLY and CDR2 FYNNEI. The CDR3 has 12 residues. Trimming stripped 10 bases from V and 5 bases from J, with 9 bases between. The CDR3 sequence is CATRQNNSPLHF. DNA of the CDR3: TGTGCCACGAGACAAAATAATTCACCCCTCCACTTT.

This rearrangement joins TRBV5-1 to TRBJ2-5; TRBD2 is a possible D gene (6 bases). V was trimmed by 0 bases and J by 4 bases, leaving 13 bases between them. The CDR3 has 15 amino acids. Germline values: CDR1 SGHRS, CDR2 YFSETQ. The CDR3 here is CASSLGQTSLETQYF. The DNA for the CDR3 is TGCGCCAGCAGCTTGGGACAGACTAGTTTAGAGACCCAGTACTTC.

The V gene is TRBV5-8, the J gene TRBJ2-1; 7 bases agree with TRBD1. Germline-derived CDR1 and CDR2 are SGHTS and YDEGEE. V was pared by 4 bases and J by 8 bases, with 18 bases of the junction left unmatched. CDR3 length equals 17 residues. The CDR3 nucleotides are TGTGCCAGCAGCCGATTATTTGGGACAGAGACTTTGTATGAGCAGTTCTTC. Its protein is CASSRLFGTETLYEQFF.

The V gene is TRBV19, the J gene TRBJ2-7; D perhaps matches TRBD2 (6 bases). Trimming removed 4 bases at V and 0 bases at J, with 10 bases between. The CDR3 totals 14 residues. Germline V gene data show CDR1 as LNHDA and CDR2 as SQIVND (reference sequence). The CDR3 DNA is TGTGCCAGTAGTAAGGCTAGCGCCTCCTACGAGCAGTACTTC. Amino acids: CASSKASASYEQYF.

This chain joins TRBV6-5 and TRBJ2-3; 7 bases map to TRBD2. This CDR3 is 15 amino acids long. The germline gives CDR1 MNHEY, CDR2 SVGAGI. Trimming at V came to 6 bases and at J to 4 bases, leaving 10 bases not matched to a gene. The chain's CDR3 is CASSLLAFAPDTQYF. In DNA form, the CDR3 reads TGTGCCAGCAGCCTACTAGCGTTTGCTCCAGATACGCAGTATTTT.

The V and J genes are TRBV18 and TRBJ2-3, with D possibly TRBD1 on 5 matching bases. Deletions cut 5 bases from V and 0 bases from J, with 18 bases between. The CDR3 contains 17 residues. CDR1 and CDR2 from the germline V gene are KGHSH and LQKENI. DNA of the CDR3: TGTGCCAGCTCATACAACTTACAGGCTGATAGCACAGATACGCAGTATTTT. The encoded protein is CASSYNLQADSTDTQYF.

This clone occurred many times. This rearrangement joins TRBV5-1 to TRBJ2-3; 8 nucleotides line up with TRBD2. There are 15 residues in the CDR3. CDR1 is SGHRS, CDR2 YFSETQ, per germline. The ends lost 4 bases at V and 1 base at J; junction bases unmatched: 5. As DNA, the CDR3 is TGCGCCAGCAGCCGAGCGGGGGCCCGCACAGATACGCAGTATTTT. As protein: CASSRAGARTDTQYF.

The chain combines TRBV28 with TRBJ2-6, with 7 bases aligning to TRBD1. V was clipped by 5 bases and J by 0 bases; unmatched bases: 10. Germline V gene data show CDR1 as MDHEN and CDR2 as SYDVKM. The CDR3 covers 18 residues. The CDR3 loop is CASSPGTGALSGANVLTF. CDR3 nucleotide sequence: TGTGCCAGCAGTCCCGGTACAGGGGCCCTCTCTGGGGCCAACGTCCTGACTTTC.

V and J are TRBV9 and TRBJ1-3; D perhaps matches TRBD1 (5 bases). This CDR3 region has 16 residues. Trimming removed 4 bases from V and 2 bases from J, with 16 bases in between. Germline V gives CDR1 SGDLS, CDR2 YYNGEE. For the CDR3, the DNA is TGTGCCAGCAGCACCCCCTCTGACAGTGCTGGAAACACCATATATTTT. It is translated as CASSTPSDSAGNTIYF.

J is TRBJ2-7 and V is TRBV13; possible D gene TRBD1, 6 bases. The CDR3 sequence is 15 residues long. Germline lookup yields CDR1 PRHDT and CDR2 FYEKMQ (reference sequence). The V gene lost 4 bases and the J gene lost 6 bases, with 19 bases spanning the gap. The CDR3 reads CASSSVGTKSLEQYF. The DNA for the CDR3 is TGTGCCAGCAGCTCCGTCGGGACAAAGTCTCTCGAGCAGTACTTC.

The chain combines TRBV5-1 with TRBJ1-6; D remains ambiguous. Per the germline V gene, CDR1 is SGHRS and CDR2 is YFSETQ. This CDR3 is built from 16 residues. V lost 0 bases, J lost 10 bases, and 17 bases lay in between. In DNA form, the CDR3 reads TGCGCCAGCAGCTTGGAGCTCGGAGGGCTAATCTCACCCCTCCACTTT. Translated, it gives CASSLELGGLISPLHF.

The chain employs TRBV12-3 or TRBV12-4 and TRBJ1-2; D not certain. The CDR3 runs 13 residues. The V gene lost 0 bases and the J gene lost 8 bases, with 10 bases spanning the gap. The CDR3 loop is CASSLARERGYTF. CDR3 DNA sequence: TGTGCCAGCAGTTTAGCGCGGGAAAGGGGCTACACCTTC.

J is TRBJ2-2 and V is TRBV10-3, with 10 bases lining up with TRBD2. The CDR3 totals 16 residues. The ends lost 7 bases at V and 7 bases at J; junction bases unmatched: 12. The germline V gene encodes CDR1 ENHRY and CDR2 SYGVKD. CDR3 sequence reads: CAINTGTSAHNGELFF. The CDR3 nucleotides read TGTGCCATCAACACCGGGACTAGCGCTCACAACGGGGAGCTGTTTTTT.

CDR3 in amino acids: CASSLSHTGVTDTQYF. CDR3 nucleotides: TGTGCCAGCAGTTTATCTCATACAGGGGTGACAGATACGCAGTATTTT. The V call is TRBV27, the J call TRBJ2-3; 7 positions match TRBD1. The germline CDR1 and CDR2 sequences are MNHEY and SMNVEV (reference sequence). This CDR3 spans 16 amino acids. V shed 0 bases and J 3 bases; nucleotides not matched to a gene: 6.

This clone was detected only once. The chain uses TRBV9 and TRBJ2-3; no clear D gene. With 3 bases removed from V and 1 base from J, the gap between germline ends came to 6 bases. Germline lookup yields CDR1 SGDLS and CDR2 YYNGEE. This CDR3 region has 13 residues. CDR3: CASSAEGTDTQYF. As DNA, the CDR3 is TGTGCCAGCAGCGCCGAGGGCACAGATACGCAGTATTTT.

This chain joins TRBV5-1 and TRBJ1-6; 8 positions match TRBD1. Germline trimming cut 4 bases from V and 7 bases from J; bases unmatched to any gene: 7. The CDR3 runs 15 residues. The germline V gene has CDR1 SGHRS and CDR2 YFSETQ. The CDR3 nucleotides are TGCGCCAGCAGCCCACGACAGGGGTTAAATTCACCCCTCCACTTT. Its protein is CASSPRQGLNSPLHF.

The J gene is TRBJ2-5, the V gene TRBV24-1; D is possibly TRBD1 (6 bases). Trimming removed 4 bases from V and 2 bases from J, with 13 bases in between. The CDR3 has 15 residues. Per the germline V gene, CDR1 is KGHDR and CDR2 is SFDVKD. CDR3 in amino acids: CATSDPGQHQETQYF. Written as DNA, the CDR3 is TGTGCCACCAGTGACCCGGGACAACATCAAGAGACCCAGTACTTC.

The chain carries TRBV19 and TRBJ2-3, with TRBD2 as a possible D gene (6 bases). The CDR3 contains 13 residues. V was cut by 6 bases and J by 2 bases, with 9 bases left in between. Germline V gene lookup returns CDR1 LNHDA and CDR2 SQIVND (reference sequence). Here the CDR3 reads CASSGGNTDTQYF. The CDR3 DNA follows: TGTGCCAGTAGCGGGGGAAACACAGATACGCAGTATTTT.

This chain uses TRBV18 with TRBJ1-1; TRBD1 might be the D (6 bases). Trimming stripped 2 bases from V and 6 bases from J, with 13 bases between. The V gene's germline CDR1 is KGHSH and CDR2 LQKENI. The CDR3 is 14 amino acids. The CDR3 region is CASSPGTTLAEAFF. CDR3 in DNA: TGTGCCAGCTCACCAGGGACAACGTTAGCTGAAGCTTTCTTT.

This clone was counted only a few times. CDR3 sequence: CASSLDSTLPKGYTF. DNA of the CDR3: TGTGCCAGCAGCTTAGACAGTACTTTACCCAAGGGCTACACCTTC. This chain uses TRBV7-2 with TRBJ1-2, with D unclear. The germline V gene has CDR1 SGHTA and CDR2 FQGNSA. Trimming cost V 1 base and J 8 bases, with 17 bases left between them. This CDR3 has 15 residues.

This clone was detected ten times or more. The chain is built from TRBV4-3 and TRBJ1-2; no definite D call. CDR3 length: 15 residues. Looked up from germline, CDR1 is LGHNA and CDR2 is YSLEER. Trimming stripped 0 bases from V and 4 bases from J, with 12 bases between. This CDR3 is CASSQDHSLIYGYTF. The CDR3, as DNA: TGCGCCAGCAGCCAAGATCACAGCCTCATCTATGGCTACACCTTC.

V gene TRBV7-8 combines with J gene TRBJ1-2, with TRBD1 identical over 7 bases. Per germline, CDR1 SGHVS and CDR2 FQNEAQ. The CDR3 is 14 residues long. After removal of 5 bases from V and 0 bases from J, the junction contained 3 bases not matched to a gene. The CDR3 DNA is TGTGCCAGCAGCCGTACAGGGGCTAACTATGGCTACACCTTC. Translation gives CASSRTGANYGYTF.

V usage is TRBV5-1 and J usage is TRBJ2-1; tentative D call: TRBD2 (6 bases). CDR1 is SGHRS, CDR2 YFSETQ, per germline. V shed 2 bases and J shed 6 bases, with 9 bases lying between them. The CDR3 is 13 residues long. Here the CDR3 DNA reads TGCGCCAGCAGCTTAACTAGCCCCAATGAGCAGTTCTTC. It yields the protein CASSLTSPNEQFF.

The genes are TRBV7-9 and TRBJ1-5; TRBD1 is a possible D gene (5 bases). Germline loops: CDR1 SEHNR, CDR2 FQNEAQ (reference sequence). V lost 4 bases to trimming and J lost 1 base, with 5 bases between them. This CDR3 has 13 residues. For the CDR3, the DNA is TGTGCCAGCAGCTGGGGCAGCAATCAGCCCCAGCATTTT. It is translated as CASSWGSNQPQHF.

The genes are TRBV28 and TRBJ2-7; 7 positions agree with TRBD1. The length of the CDR3 is 14 residues. Trimming removed 6 bases from V and 0 bases from J; junction bases left unmatched: 5. Germline-derived CDR1 and CDR2 are MDHEN and SYDVKM. The CDR3 sequence: CASSQQGFSYEQYF. The DNA for the CDR3 is TGTGCCAGCAGCCAACAGGGGTTCTCCTACGAGCAGTACTTC.

The rearrangement uses TRBV2 and TRBJ1-1; 9 nucleotides match TRBD1. CDR1 SNHLY and CDR2 FYNNEI come from the germline V gene. V shed 5 bases and J 1 base; nucleotides not matched to a gene: 5. This CDR3 has 15 residues. This CDR3 reads CASSLQGARNTEAFF. CDR3 nucleotides: TGTGCCAGCAGTCTACAGGGGGCCAGGAACACTGAAGCTTTCTTT. Full variable domain (missing parts from reference TRBV2 and TRBJ1-1): EPEVTQTPSHQVTQMGQEVILRCVPISNHLYFYWYRQILGQKVEFLVSFYNNEISEKSEIFDDQFSVERPDGSNFTLKIRSTKLEDSAMYFCASSLQGARNTEAFFGQGTRLTVV.